This T cell receptor beta chain is drawn from a study of human T cells and chemical hapten exposure. Study results and caveats: More PT1 expanded TCRs went with higher patch test scores.

This clonotype was detected only a few times. Its antigen remains unknown. The ends lost 4 bases at V and 5 bases at J; junction bases unmatched: 7. Germline CDR1 SGDLS, CDR2 YYNGEE. This CDR3 region has 15 residues. Time point given: pre-sensitization, week 0. The sample's treatment: therapeutic diphenylcyclopropenone sensitization with weekly scalp DPC. Non-pregnant alopecia patients aged 18 to 70, suitable for DPC therapy. Individual cDNA molecules (in the library) carried attached unique molecular identifiers. As processed by the authors: From about 20,000 to 690,000 TCRs were found per sample, with a median of about 100,000. TCRdb called the RACE reads again in MiXCR, with one record for every CDR3 protein. TCRdb, not the authors, supplied the V and J calls. The sample holds some 330,000 distinct CDR3 sequences; about 5% are singletons and the top ten take about 8.2%.

V gene TRBV9 combines with J gene TRBJ2-2, with TRBD1 identical over 8 bases. Sample: whole blood, taken in connection with sensitization to the hapten diphenylcyclopropenone (DPC). This clonotype was obtained from a woman in her late teens or twenties with alopecia areata. Some clones in this sample may be carry-over from other donors' samples. The CDR3 DNA reads as TGTGCCAGCAGCCGAACAGGGGGAAGGACCGGGGAGCTGTTTTTT. Protein product: CASSRTGGRTGELFF.